Reported below is one T cell receptor beta chain. Germline V gives CDR1 SNHLY, CDR2 FYNNEI. The CDR3 extends over 13 amino acids. Trimming pared 7 bases from V and 4 bases from J, leaving 11 bases between. Libraries were prepared by immunoSEQ multiplex PCR; TCRdb keeps only in-frame clonotypes and omits some of them. This table holds 110,000 or so clones, 65% to 80% found once. This sample stems from a study of blood T cell repertoires in COVID-19. V and J are TRBV2 and TRBJ1-5; TRBD1 is a possible D gene (6 bases). Sequencing input: peripheral blood. The sequence was obtained from a man in his fifties or sixties with acute or convalescent COVID-19. CDR3 DNA sequence: TGTGCCAGCATGCAGGGGCGAAATCAGCCCCAGCATTTT. The encoded protein is CASMQGRNQPQHF.